This T cell receptor (beta chain) was documented in a study of cytomegalovirus exposure and HLA in healthy donors. V lost 6 bases and J lost 5; bases outside the gene matches: 9. CDR1 is KGHSH and CDR2 is LQKENI in the germline V gene. CDR3 length equals 15 residues. Vbeta (60) and Jbeta (13) primers were used in the PCR. This table comes from immunoSEQ multiplex PCR, and its TCRdb copy is limited to in-frame clones, with some not included. The data hold approximately 140,000 clones, with just over 75% observed a single time. Sequencing was done on a sample of PBMCs. The origin of this receptor is a woman aged 45-59 years in good health and CMV-seronegative. The rearrangement links TRBV18 to TRBJ2-1, with 8 positions matching TRBD2. The CDR3 sequence is CASSILAADNNEQFF. The CDR3 region has the DNA TGTGCCAGCTCGATACTAGCGGCTGACAACAATGAGCAGTTCTTC.